This is a list of T cell receptor beta chains from one sample in a study of identical twins. Via MiXCR, TCRdb re-called the 5' RACE reads, giving one row per CDR3 protein. Counted here are around 240,000 distinct CDR3 sequences, roughly a tenth occurring once; the ten biggest clones make up about 9.1%. The sequenced material came from memory T cells sorted from blood. The receptor source for this set is a man aged 45-60 years in good health. Both conserved end residues are part of each CDR3. Fields, in order: J gene, V gene, D gene, clone size, CDR3 protein, CDR3 DNA. A D gene is named only where the DNA matches it firmly. Clone size is not always given. Where it is, it says once, few, many or a class for expanded clones.

j_call: TRBJ2-7
v_call: TRBV2
d_call: -
clone_size: few
cdr3_aa: CASSDTGPGEQYF
cdr3_nt: TGTGCCAGCAGTGACACAGGGCCCGGCGAGCAGTACTTC

j_call: TRBJ1-4
v_call: TRBV29-1
d_call: -
clone_size: many
cdr3_aa: CSVKEVATNEKLFF
cdr3_nt: TGCAGCGTTAAGGAGGTTGCAACTAATGAAAAACTGTTTTTT

j_call: TRBJ1-2
v_call: TRBV11-1
d_call: TRBD1
clone_size: -
cdr3_aa: CASSYGTDYGYTF
cdr3_nt: TGTGCCAGCAGTTACGGGACAGACTATGGCTACACCTTC

j_call: TRBJ2-1
v_call: TRBV6-2/TRBV6-3
d_call: -
clone_size: -
cdr3_aa: CASSSSGPMYEQFF
cdr3_nt: TGTGCCAGCAGTTCGAGCGGACCTATGTATGAGCAGTTCTTC

j_call: TRBJ1-4
v_call: TRBV15
d_call: -
clone_size: few
cdr3_aa: CATSRDHSTATNEKLFF
cdr3_nt: TGTGCCACCAGCAGAGACCACAGTACGGCAACTAATGAAAAACTGTTTTTT

j_call: TRBJ2-3
v_call: TRBV24-1
d_call: -
clone_size: few
cdr3_aa: CATSAGADTQYF
cdr3_nt: TGTGCCACCAGTGCTGGAGCAGATACGCAGTATTTT

j_call: TRBJ2-7
v_call: TRBV20-1
d_call: TRBD2
clone_size: many
cdr3_aa: CSANPLGLAAASEQYF
cdr3_nt: TGCAGTGCTAACCCTCTCGGACTAGCGGCTGCCTCCGAGCAGTACTTC

j_call: TRBJ2-1
v_call: TRBV19
d_call: -
clone_size: -
cdr3_aa: CASSIGTAYNEQFF
cdr3_nt: TGTGCCAGTAGTATCGGGACCGCCTACAATGAGCAGTTCTTC

j_call: TRBJ2-7
v_call: TRBV6-2/TRBV6-3
d_call: -
clone_size: few
cdr3_aa: CASSYSMIAMAYEQYF
cdr3_nt: TGTGCCAGCAGTTACTCTATGATTGCGATGGCCTACGAGCAGTACTTC

j_call: TRBJ2-1
v_call: TRBV9
d_call: TRBD1
clone_size: many
cdr3_aa: CASSVEAGSRGRQFF
cdr3_nt: TGTGCCAGCAGCGTAGAGGCTGGGAGCAGGGGGCGGCAGTTCTTC

j_call: TRBJ2-1
v_call: TRBV4-1
d_call: TRBD2
clone_size: many
cdr3_aa: CASSLNWGGYNEQFF
cdr3_nt: TGCGCCAGCAGCCTAAACTGGGGGGGTTACAATGAGCAGTTCTTC

j_call: TRBJ2-5
v_call: TRBV10-3
d_call: -
clone_size: many
cdr3_aa: CAISPRETQYF
cdr3_nt: TGTGCCATCAGCCCCCGGGAGACCCAGTACTTC

j_call: TRBJ2-7
v_call: TRBV7-6
d_call: TRBD2
clone_size: many
cdr3_aa: CASTKLAGPYEQYF
cdr3_nt: TGTGCCAGCACCAAACTAGCGGGGCCCTACGAGCAGTACTTC

j_call: TRBJ2-1
v_call: TRBV6-1
d_call: -
clone_size: many
cdr3_aa: CASRLEGSSYNEQFF
cdr3_nt: TGTGCCAGCCGCTTAGAGGGGAGCTCCTACAATGAGCAGTTCTTC

j_call: TRBJ1-5
v_call: TRBV20-1
d_call: -
clone_size: few
cdr3_aa: CSARDAGTERAQHF
cdr3_nt: TGCAGTGCTAGAGATGCGGGGACCGAAAGGGCCCAGCATTTT

j_call: TRBJ1-5
v_call: TRBV12-3/TRBV12-4
d_call: -
clone_size: few
cdr3_aa: CASSLRTTANQPQHF
cdr3_nt: TGTGCCAGCAGTTTACGGACAACTGCCAATCAGCCCCAGCATTTT

j_call: TRBJ2-7
v_call: TRBV28
d_call: -
clone_size: many
cdr3_aa: CASSSQGSGSYEQYF
cdr3_nt: TGTGCCAGCAGTTCGCAGGGGTCGGGCTCCTACGAGCAGTACTTC

j_call: TRBJ2-7
v_call: TRBV20-1
d_call: -
clone_size: -
cdr3_aa: CSARDRASNEQYF
cdr3_nt: TGCAGTGCTAGAGACCGGGCCTCGAACGAGCAGTACTTC

j_call: TRBJ2-1
v_call: TRBV9
d_call: -
clone_size: -
cdr3_aa: CASSVLLGGSYNEQFF
cdr3_nt: TGTGCCAGCAGCGTGTTACTAGGAGGCTCCTACAATGAGCAGTTCTTC

j_call: TRBJ2-7
v_call: TRBV24-1
d_call: -
clone_size: -
cdr3_aa: CATSAAAGNEQYF
cdr3_nt: TGTGCCACCAGTGCAGCGGCGGGAAATGAGCAGTACTTC

j_call: TRBJ1-4
v_call: TRBV4-1
d_call: -
clone_size: few
cdr3_aa: CASRPASNEKLFF
cdr3_nt: TGCGCCAGCAGGCCGGCCTCAAATGAAAAACTGTTTTTT

j_call: TRBJ2-5
v_call: TRBV7-3
d_call: -
clone_size: few
cdr3_aa: CASASGDQETQYF
cdr3_nt: TGTGCCAGCGCTTCAGGGGACCAAGAGACCCAGTACTTC

j_call: TRBJ2-5
v_call: TRBV24-1
d_call: -
clone_size: many
cdr3_aa: CATSGGLAEETQYF
cdr3_nt: TGTGCCACCAGTGGGGGGCTAGCGGAAGAGACCCAGTACTTC